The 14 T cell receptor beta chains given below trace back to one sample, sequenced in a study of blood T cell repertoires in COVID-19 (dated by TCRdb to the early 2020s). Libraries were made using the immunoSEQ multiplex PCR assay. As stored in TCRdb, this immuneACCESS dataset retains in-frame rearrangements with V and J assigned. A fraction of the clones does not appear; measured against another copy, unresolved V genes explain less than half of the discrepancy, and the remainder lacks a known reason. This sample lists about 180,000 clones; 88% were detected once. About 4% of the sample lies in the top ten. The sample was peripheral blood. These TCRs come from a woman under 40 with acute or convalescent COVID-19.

In DNA form, the CDR3 reads TGTGCCAGCAGTTTCCAGACAGGGGGAGAGCAGTACTTC. Its translation is CASSFQTGGEQYF. The chain uses TRBV28 and TRBJ2-7; TRBD1 matches 9 bases. Trimming cost V 3 bases and J 7 bases; bases outside gene matches: 4. The CDR3 is 13 residues long. The germline V gene encodes CDR1 MDHEN and CDR2 SYDVKM.

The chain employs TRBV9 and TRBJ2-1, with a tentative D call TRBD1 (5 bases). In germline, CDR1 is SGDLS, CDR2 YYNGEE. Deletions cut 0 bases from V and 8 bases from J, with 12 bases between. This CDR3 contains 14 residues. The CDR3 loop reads CASSVAPQGHEQFF. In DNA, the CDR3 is TGTGCCAGCAGCGTAGCCCCCCAGGGCCATGAGCAGTTCTTC.

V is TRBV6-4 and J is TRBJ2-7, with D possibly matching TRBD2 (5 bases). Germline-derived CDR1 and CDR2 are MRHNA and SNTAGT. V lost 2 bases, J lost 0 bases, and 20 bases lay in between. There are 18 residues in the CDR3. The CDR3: CASSDPRDFEDSSYEQYF. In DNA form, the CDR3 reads TGTGCCAGCAGTGACCCTCGTGACTTTGAGGACTCCTCCTACGAGCAGTACTTC.

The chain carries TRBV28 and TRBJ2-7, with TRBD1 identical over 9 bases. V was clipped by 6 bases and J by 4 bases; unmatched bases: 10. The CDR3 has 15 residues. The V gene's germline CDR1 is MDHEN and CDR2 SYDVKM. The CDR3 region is CASSSSGQGFYEQYF. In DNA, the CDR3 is TGTGCCAGCAGCTCCTCGGGACAGGGTTTTTACGAGCAGTACTTC.

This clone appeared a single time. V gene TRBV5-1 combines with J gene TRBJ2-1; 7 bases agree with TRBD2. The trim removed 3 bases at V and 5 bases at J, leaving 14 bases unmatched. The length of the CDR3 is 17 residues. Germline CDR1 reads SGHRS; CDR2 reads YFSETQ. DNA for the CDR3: TGCGCCAGCAGCTACTCCGGCCCCGCGGGAGATCACAATGAGCAGTTCTTC. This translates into CASSYSGPAGDHNEQFF. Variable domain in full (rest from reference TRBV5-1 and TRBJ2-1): KAGVTQTPRYLIKTRGQQVTLSCSPISGHRSVSWYQQTPGQGLQFLFEYFSETQRNKGNFPGRFSGRQFSNSRSEMNVSTLELGDSALYLCASSYSGPAGDHNEQFFGPGTRLTVL.

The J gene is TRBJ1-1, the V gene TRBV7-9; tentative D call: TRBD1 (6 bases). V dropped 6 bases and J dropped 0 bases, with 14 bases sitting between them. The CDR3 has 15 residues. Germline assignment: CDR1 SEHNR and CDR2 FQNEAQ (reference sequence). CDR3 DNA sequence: TGTGCCAGCAGGCCCAGGGGACCAATGAACACTGAAGCTTTCTTT. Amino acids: CASRPRGPMNTEAFF.

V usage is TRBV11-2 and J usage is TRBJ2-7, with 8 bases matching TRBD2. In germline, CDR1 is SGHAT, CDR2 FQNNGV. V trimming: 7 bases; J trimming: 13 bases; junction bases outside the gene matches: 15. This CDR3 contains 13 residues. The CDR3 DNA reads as TGTGCCAGCAAGACTAGCGCGAGTCCCTATTCATACTTC. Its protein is CASKTSASPYSYF.

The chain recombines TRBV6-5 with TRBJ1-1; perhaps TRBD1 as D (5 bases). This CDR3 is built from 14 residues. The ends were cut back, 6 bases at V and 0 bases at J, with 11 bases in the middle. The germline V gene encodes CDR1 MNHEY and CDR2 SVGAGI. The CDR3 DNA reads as TGTGCCAGCAGCCAGGACAACATGAACACTGAAGCTTTCTTT. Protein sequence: CASSQDNMNTEAFF.

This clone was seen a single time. The DNA of the CDR3 is TGCGCCAGCAGCTTCCCTTCTAGCGGGAGGACAGATACGCAGTATTTT. This translates into CASSFPSSGRTDTQYF. The rearrangement joins TRBV5-1 to TRBJ2-3; 11 positions agree with TRBD2. The CDR3 has 16 amino acids. The V gene's germline CDR1 is SGHRS and CDR2 YFSETQ. The V segment lost 2 bases and the J segment 3 bases; nucleotides outside the gene matches: 5.

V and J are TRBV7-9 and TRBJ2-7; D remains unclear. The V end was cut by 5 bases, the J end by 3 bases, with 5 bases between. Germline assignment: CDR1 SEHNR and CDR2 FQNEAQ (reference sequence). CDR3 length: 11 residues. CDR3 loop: CASSPGYEQYF. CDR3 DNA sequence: TGTGCCAGCAGCCCAGGCTACGAGCAGTACTTC.

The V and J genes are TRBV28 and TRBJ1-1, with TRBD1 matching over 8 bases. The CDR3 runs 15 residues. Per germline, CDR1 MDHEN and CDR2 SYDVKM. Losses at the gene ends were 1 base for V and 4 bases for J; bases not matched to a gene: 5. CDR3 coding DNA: TGTGCCAGCAGTTTATACGCCGGGACAGGCACTGAAGCTTTCTTT. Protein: CASSLYAGTGTEAFF.

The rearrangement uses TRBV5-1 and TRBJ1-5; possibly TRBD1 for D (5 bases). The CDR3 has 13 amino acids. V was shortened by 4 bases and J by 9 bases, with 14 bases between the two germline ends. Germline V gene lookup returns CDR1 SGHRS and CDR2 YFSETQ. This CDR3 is CASSGGEGTPQHF. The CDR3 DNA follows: TGCGCCAGCAGCGGAGGGGAGGGGACGCCCCAGCATTTT.

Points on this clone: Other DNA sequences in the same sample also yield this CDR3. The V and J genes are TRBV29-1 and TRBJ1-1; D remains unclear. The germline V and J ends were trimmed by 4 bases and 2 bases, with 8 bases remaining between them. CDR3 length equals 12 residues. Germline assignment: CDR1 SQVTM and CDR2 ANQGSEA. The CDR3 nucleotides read TGCAGCGTTGGTGGGCTTAACACTGAAGCTTTCTTT. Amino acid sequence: CSVGGLNTEAFF.

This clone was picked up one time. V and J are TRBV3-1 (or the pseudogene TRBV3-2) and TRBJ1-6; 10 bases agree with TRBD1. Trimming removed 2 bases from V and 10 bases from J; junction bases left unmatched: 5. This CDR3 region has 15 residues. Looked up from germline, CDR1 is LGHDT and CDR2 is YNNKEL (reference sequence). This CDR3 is CASSQRDRGFSPLHF. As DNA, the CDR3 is TGTGCCAGCAGCCAAAGGGACAGGGGATTCTCACCCCTCCACTTT.